In its sample, the clone carrying this T cell receptor beta chain was seen a few times. The antigen remains unidentified. Trimming stripped 1 base from V and 5 bases from J, with 12 bases between. This CDR3 is 14 amino acids long. Germline V gene lookup returns CDR1 LNHDA and CDR2 SQIVND (reference sequence). This entry comes from a study of cytomegalovirus exposure and HLA in healthy donors. Study overall: Early on, a data release was issued that held about 85 million unique TCRs from HLA-typed donors. Study conclusions and caveats: Within an earlier analysis, most TCR beta V segments proved productive either about 87% or about 30% of the time. Most observed TCR sequences were rare, whereas some public TCRs were detected in many donors. A likely sequencing artifact accounted for one observed cluster of highly shared sequence variants.

Primers included in the PCR were 60 Vbeta and 13 Jbeta primers. TCRdb's copy holds only in-frame clones and misses some; the assay was immunoSEQ multiplex PCR. The table includes about 150,000 clones, approximately 83% detected once. This rearrangement joins TRBV19 to TRBJ2-7, with D hard to call. Sequenced input: PBMCs. The sequence came from a male donor in good health and CMV-seronegative. The CDR3 nucleotides read TGTGCCAGTAGTATAGTTCCAGGTACGGACGAGCAGTACTTC. This translates into CASSIVPGTDEQYF.